This T cell receptor (beta chain) was identified in a study of regulatory T cells in long-lasting Graves disease. Study-wide background: Antithyroid drugs had been given to newly diagnosed Graves' patients for under 3 months.

Sequencing libraries for TCR beta were prepared with iRepertoire HTBI primers and Arm-PCR of CDR3 regions. A single record per CDR3 protein comes from TCRdb applying MiXCR to the multiplex PCR reads. Among fewer than 550,000 distinct CDR3 sequences listed, more than 15% were seen once. The table lists this clonotype with many counts. Stated time point: newly diagnosed GD, antithyroid drugs for less than 3 months. Generation of the TCR library employed RNA extracted from PBMCs. The V segment lost 7 bases and the J segment 4 bases; nucleotides outside the gene matches: 7. CDR3 length: 13 residues. CDR1 is SGHRS and CDR2 is YFSETQ in the germline V gene. These sequences were also reported in another study, on T cells in Graves' hyperthyroidism and ophthalmopathy.

The receptor was derived from a woman aged 35-60 years with Graves disease. Sequences were derived from peripheral blood mononuclear cells (PBMCs), sampled at new diagnosis, from a patient treated with antithyroid drugs. V gene TRBV5-1 combines with J gene TRBJ1-2; 7 bases match TRBD1. The DNA for the CDR3 is TGCGCCAGCCAGACAGGGAGTAGCTATGGCTACACCTTC. This translates into CASQTGSSYGYTF.